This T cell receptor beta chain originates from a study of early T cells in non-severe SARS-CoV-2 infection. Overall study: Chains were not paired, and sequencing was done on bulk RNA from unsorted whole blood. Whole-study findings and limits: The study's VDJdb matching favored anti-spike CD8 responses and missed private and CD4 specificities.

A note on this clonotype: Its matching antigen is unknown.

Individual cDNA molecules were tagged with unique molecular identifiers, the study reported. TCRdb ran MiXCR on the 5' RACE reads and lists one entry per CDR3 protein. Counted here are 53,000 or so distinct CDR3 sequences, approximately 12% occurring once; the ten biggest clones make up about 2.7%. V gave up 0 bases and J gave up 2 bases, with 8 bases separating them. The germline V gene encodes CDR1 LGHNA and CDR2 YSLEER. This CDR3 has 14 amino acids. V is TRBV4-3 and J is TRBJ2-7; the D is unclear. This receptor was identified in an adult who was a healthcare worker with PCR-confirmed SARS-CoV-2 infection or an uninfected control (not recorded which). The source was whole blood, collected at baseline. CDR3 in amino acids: CASSQESATYEQYF. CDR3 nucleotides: TGCGCCAGCAGCCAAGAGTCAGCCACCTACGAGCAGTACTTC.